This entry lists 22 T cell receptor beta chains sequenced from one sample in a study of cytomegalovirus exposure and HLA in healthy donors. PCR involved 60 Vbeta and 13 Jbeta primers. Generated by immunoSEQ multiplex PCR, the TCRdb table keeps only in-frame clones and is missing some. The table includes fewer than 250,000 clones, around 88% detected once. The sequenced material came from PBMCs. Receptors originate from a man aged 40-49 years in good health and CMV-seropositive.

The V and J genes are TRBV2 and TRBJ1-4; D remains unclear. Germline CDR1 is SNHLY and CDR2 is FYNNEI. The CDR3 runs to 13 residues. The V end lost 8 bases, the J end lost 5 bases, and 12 bases lay between the germline ends. The CDR3 loop reads CASEAVLNEKLFF. The DNA of the CDR3 is TGTGCCAGCGAGGCAGTATTGAATGAAAAACTGTTTTTT.

The rearrangement links TRBV7-2 to TRBJ2-1, with no clear D. The CDR3 runs to 13 residues. Germline assignment: CDR1 SGHTA and CDR2 FQGNSA. Trimming stripped 2 bases from V and 10 bases from J, with 12 bases between. DNA for the CDR3: TGTGCCAGCAGCTTATCCGACTTAGGCGAGCAGTTCTTC. Its protein is CASSLSDLGEQFF.

V gene TRBV15 combines with J gene TRBJ2-1, with 12 bases aligning to TRBD2. This CDR3 is 17 amino acids long. Germline CDR1 and CDR2: LNHNV and YYDKDF (reference sequence). The trim removed 0 bases at V and 4 bases at J, leaving 4 bases unmatched. The CDR3 loop is CATSRDKGTSGYNEQFF. DNA for the CDR3: TGTGCCACCAGCAGAGATAAGGGGACTAGCGGGTACAATGAGCAGTTCTTC.

This rearrangement joins TRBV11-2 to TRBJ2-7; D gene uncertain. Trimming took 0 bases from V and 1 from J, leaving 10 bases between them. This CDR3 has 15 amino acids. The germline V gene has CDR1 SGHAT and CDR2 FQNNGV. CDR3 nucleotide sequence: TGTGCCAGCAGCTTAGACCTCTACCGTTCCTACGAGCAGTACTTC. Amino acids: CASSLDLYRSYEQYF. Drawing the rest from reference TRBV11-2 and TRBJ2-7, the complete variable domain is EAGVAQSPRYKIIEKRQSVAFWCNPISGHATLYWYQQILGQGPKLLIQFQNNGVVDDSQLPKDRFSAERLKGVDSTLKIQPAKLEDSAVYLCASSLDLYRSYEQYFGPGTRLTVT.

The V and J genes are TRBV6-1 and TRBJ1-2, with D maybe TRBD1 (6 bases). The ends were cut back, 1 base at V and 4 bases at J, with 10 bases in the middle. The CDR3 contains 14 residues. Germline V lookup: CDR1 MNHNS, CDR2 SASEGT. CDR3 bases: TGTGCCAGCAGTGAAGGCACAGGGCCCTATGGCTACACCTTC. Residues: CASSEGTGPYGYTF.

This chain links TRBV7-3 with TRBJ2-2, with 7 bases matching TRBD1. The V segment lost 6 bases and the J segment 3 bases; nucleotides outside the gene matches: 7. The germline V gene has CDR1 SGHTA and CDR2 FQGTGA. This CDR3 comprises 15 residues. The CDR3 DNA reads TGTGCCAGCAGTCCAAGGGGGCTAGACACCGGGGAGCTGTTTTTT. This codes for CASSPRGLDTGELFF. Variable domain in full (rest from reference TRBV7-3 and TRBJ2-2): GAGVSQTPSNKVTEKGKYVELRCDPISGHTALYWYRQSLGQGPEFLIYFQGTGAADDSGLPNDRFFAVRPEGSVSTLKIQRTERGDSAVYLCASSPRGLDTGELFFGEGSRLTVL.

The chain is built from TRBV4-3 and TRBJ2-1; D might be TRBD2 (5 bases). Germline CDR1 reads LGHNA; CDR2 reads YSLEER. CDR3 length equals 15 residues. V lost 0 bases, J lost 4 bases, and 10 bases lay in between. The CDR3 DNA reads as TGCGCCAGCAGCCAAGATGAGGGAGCTTACAATGAGCAGTTCTTC. This translates into CASSQDEGAYNEQFF.

This chain links TRBV5-4 with TRBJ1-2; no clear D gene. CDR1 and CDR2 (germline): SGHNT, YYREEE (reference sequence). Trimming left V 3 bases short and J 8 bases short, with 20 bases between. CDR3 length equals 15 residues. The CDR3 spells CASSWGGISLRGYTF. Written as DNA, the CDR3 is TGTGCCAGCAGCTGGGGAGGAATCTCGTTACGGGGCTACACCTTC.

The V gene is TRBV28, the J gene TRBJ1-4; a possible D gene is TRBD1 (6 bases). V was pared by 5 bases and J by 8 bases, with 18 bases between. The germline gives CDR1 MDHEN, CDR2 SYDVKM. The CDR3 runs to 15 residues. CDR3 amino acids: CASSPGGGAGEKLFF. In nucleotides, the CDR3 is TGTGCCAGCAGTCCCGGCGGGGGGGCAGGAGAAAAACTGTTTTTT.

The chain employs TRBV27 and TRBJ2-7; TRBD2 agrees at 7 bases. V lost 7 bases and J lost 0; bases outside the gene matches: 12. Germline V gene sequence: CDR1 MNHEY, CDR2 SMNVEV (reference sequence). The CDR3 is 16 residues long. CDR3: CASTYIAASGSYEQYF. The CDR3 bases are TGTGCCAGCACTTATATAGCGGCTAGCGGCTCCTACGAGCAGTACTTC.

The V gene is TRBV6-1, the J gene TRBJ2-5, with D possibly being TRBD1 (6 bases). CDR3 length: 15 amino acids. Looked up from germline, CDR1 is MNHNS and CDR2 is SASEGT. V lost 6 bases to trimming and J lost 4 bases, with 18 bases between them. The CDR3 region has the DNA TGTGCCAGCAGCAGCAGGGGTGGTAGCCGAGAGACCCAGTACTTC. Its translation is CASSSRGGSRETQYF.

This clone was found once. V is TRBV5-6 and J is TRBJ2-1, with 8 nucleotides matching TRBD2. Germline V gives CDR1 SGHDT, CDR2 YYEEEE. The CDR3 has 15 amino acids. Trimming at V came to 3 bases and at J to 10 bases, leaving 12 bases not matched to a gene. DNA for the CDR3: TGTGCCAGCAGCTATGGGACTAGTGGGGGTAGAGAGCAGTTCTTC. Protein: CASSYGTSGGREQFF.

The V call is TRBV28, the J call TRBJ2-7, with D possibly being TRBD2 (5 bases). The germline CDR1 and CDR2 sequences are MDHEN and SYDVKM. The ends were cut back, 5 bases at V and 7 bases at J, with 9 bases in the middle. The CDR3 spans 11 residues. CDR3 protein: CASSARREQYF. The CDR3 DNA reads as TGTGCCAGCAGTGCAAGGAGGGAGCAGTACTTC.

This clone was seen just once. The genes are TRBV5-4 and TRBJ2-1; D may be TRBD2 (6 bases). The CDR3 spans 14 residues. V was trimmed by 4 bases and J by 9 bases, leaving 17 bases between them. Germline V CDR1 and CDR2: SGHNT, YYREEE (reference sequence). CDR3 loop: CASSPIGGRSEQFF. The CDR3 DNA is TGTGCCAGCAGCCCTATTGGGGGGAGGAGTGAGCAGTTCTTC.

The chain carries TRBV7-2 and TRBJ2-5; D perhaps matches TRBD1 (6 bases). The CDR3 runs to 13 residues. Per the germline V gene, CDR1 is SGHTA and CDR2 is FQGNSA. Trimming removed 4 bases at V and 5 bases at J, with 11 bases between. CDR3 residues: CASSSQGWETQYF. The CDR3 DNA reads as TGTGCCAGCAGCTCACAGGGTTGGGAGACCCAGTACTTC.

CDR3 region: CASSRSGGLRNEQFF. CDR3 nucleotides: TGTGCCAGCAGCCGATCCGGGGGGTTACGGAATGAGCAGTTCTTC. The chain couples TRBV7-8 to TRBJ2-1, with 7 bases that match TRBD2. Trimming took 5 bases from V and 7 from J; bases not matched to a gene: 11. This CDR3 is 15 amino acids long. The germline CDR1 and CDR2 sequences are SGHVS and FQNEAQ.

The chain combines TRBV7-2 with TRBJ2-2, with 8 bases lining up with TRBD1. This CDR3 has 16 residues. After removal of 1 base from V and 1 base from J, the junction contained 2 bases not matched to a gene. Germline V gene lookup returns CDR1 SGHTA and CDR2 FQGNSA. In DNA form, the CDR3 reads TGTGCCAGCAGCTTAGTGGGACAGGTGAACACCGGGGAGCTGTTTTTT. Its protein product is CASSLVGQVNTGELFF.

The chain combines TRBV19 with TRBJ2-5, with a tentative D call TRBD1 (5 bases). The CDR3 length is 16 residues. Trimming left V 1 base short and J 1 base short, with 13 bases between. Germline V gene lookup returns CDR1 LNHDA and CDR2 SQIVND (reference sequence). CDR3 sequence reads: CASSIVGAAIQETQYF. As DNA, the CDR3 is TGTGCCAGTAGTATAGTAGGGGCAGCAATCCAAGAGACCCAGTACTTC.

This clone has only a few counts. The chain combines TRBV6-4 with TRBJ2-2; D ambiguous. Looked up from germline, CDR1 is MRHNA and CDR2 is SNTAGT. This CDR3 comprises 15 residues. V was cut by 8 bases and J by 1 base, with 14 bases left in between. CDR3 loop: CASSPEAENTGELFF. CDR3 sequence (DNA): TGTGCCAGCTCCCCCGAGGCAGAGAACACCGGGGAGCTGTTTTTT.

This clone was seen more than once but under ten times. This chain uses TRBV10-2 with TRBJ1-1; 7 nucleotides agree with TRBD1. V trimming: 7 bases; J trimming: 6 bases; junction bases outside the gene matches: 5. Looked up from germline, CDR1 is WSHSY and CDR2 is SAAADI. The CDR3 length is 12 residues. The CDR3: CASTQTGSEAFF. DNA for the CDR3: TGCGCCAGCACCCAGACAGGGTCTGAAGCTTTCTTT.

This chain connects TRBV15 to TRBJ1-4, with 7 bases that match TRBD1. Per germline, CDR1 LNHNV and CDR2 YYDKDF (reference sequence). CDR3 length equals 16 residues. The V gene end was trimmed by 9 bases and the J gene end by 6 bases; junction bases not matched to a gene: 16. Here the CDR3 DNA reads TGTGCCACGACCGGGACAGATTTCCCCGGGGATGAAAAACTGTTTTTT. This translates into CATTGTDFPGDEKLFF. The entire variable domain, with the rest obtained from reference TRBV15 and TRBJ1-4, is as follows: DAMVIQNPRYQVTQFGKPVTLSCSQTLNHNVMYWYQQKSSQAPKLLFHYYDKDFNNEADTPDNFQSRRPNTSFCFLDIRSPGLGDTAMYLCATTGTDFPGDEKLFFGSGTQLSVL.

The chain uses TRBV5-6 and TRBJ1-2; D possibly corresponds to TRBD1 (5 bases). Germline-derived CDR1 and CDR2 are SGHDT and YYEEEE. The CDR3 extends over 14 amino acids. The V end was cut by 5 bases, the J end by 0 bases, with 11 bases between. The CDR3 nucleotides are TGTGCCAGCAGAGGGGAGGGGACTAACTATGGCTACACCTTC. Translated, it gives CASRGEGTNYGYTF.